These 3 T cell receptor beta chains were all obtained from the same sample, sequenced in a study of lymphopenia after photon versus proton radiotherapy (dated by TCRdb to about 2019). The library was made by the immunoSEQ multiplex PCR assay. This is the immuneACCESS table as TCRdb keeps it, with only in-frame sequences that have V and J called. A part of the clones is gone; compared with another copy, unresolved V genes explain less than half, and the rest is unexplained. Present in this sample are around 29,000 clones, 84% of which were seen just once. Jointly, the top ten make up around 13% of the sample. The source was peripheral blood, collected from a patient treated with proton-based radiotherapy. These receptors came from a woman aged 70 to 79 with pancreatic cancer.

This clone was counted a single time. The genes are TRBV28 and TRBJ2-2; 12 positions agree with TRBD1. J was trimmed by 2 bases and V by 6 bases; bases with no gene match: 16. The CDR3 totals 20 residues. Germline lookup yields CDR1 MDHEN and CDR2 SYDVKM. The CDR3 here is CASSLPPGQGAGSNTGELFF. The CDR3 coding sequence is TGTGCCAGCAGCTTACCCCCGGGACAGGGGGCAGGTTCTAACACCGGGGAGCTGTTTTTT.

The gene calls are TRBV30 and TRBJ1-3; D gene unclear. Per the germline V gene, CDR1 is GTSNPN and CDR2 is SVGIG (reference sequence). The CDR3 consists of 15 residues. V lost 5 bases to trimming and J lost 0 bases, with 14 bases between them. The DNA of the CDR3 is TGTGCCTGGGGAGTGAACTCTTACTCTGGAAACACCATATATTTT. Residues: CAWGVNSYSGNTIYF.

The J gene is TRBJ2-2, the V gene TRBV19; TRBD2 matches 7 bases. Germline V CDR1 and CDR2: LNHDA, SQIVND (reference sequence). Trimming took 2 bases from V and 0 from J; bases not matched to a gene: 6. This CDR3 is 17 amino acids long. The CDR3 bases are TGTGCCAGTAGTATAATCGGGAGGACTACGAACACCGGGGAGCTGTTTTTT. Translation: CASSIIGRTTNTGELFF.